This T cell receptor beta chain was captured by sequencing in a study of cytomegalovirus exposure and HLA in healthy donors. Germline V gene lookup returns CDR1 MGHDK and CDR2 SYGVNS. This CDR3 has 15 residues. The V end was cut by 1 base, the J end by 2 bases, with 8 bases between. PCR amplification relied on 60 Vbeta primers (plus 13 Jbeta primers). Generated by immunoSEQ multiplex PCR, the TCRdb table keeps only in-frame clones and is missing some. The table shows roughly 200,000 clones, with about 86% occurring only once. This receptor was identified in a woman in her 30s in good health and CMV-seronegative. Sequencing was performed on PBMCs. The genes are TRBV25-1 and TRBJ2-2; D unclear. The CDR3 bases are TGTGCCAGCAGTGAATTGGGCATCAACACCGGGGAGCTGTTTTTT. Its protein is CASSELGINTGELFF.